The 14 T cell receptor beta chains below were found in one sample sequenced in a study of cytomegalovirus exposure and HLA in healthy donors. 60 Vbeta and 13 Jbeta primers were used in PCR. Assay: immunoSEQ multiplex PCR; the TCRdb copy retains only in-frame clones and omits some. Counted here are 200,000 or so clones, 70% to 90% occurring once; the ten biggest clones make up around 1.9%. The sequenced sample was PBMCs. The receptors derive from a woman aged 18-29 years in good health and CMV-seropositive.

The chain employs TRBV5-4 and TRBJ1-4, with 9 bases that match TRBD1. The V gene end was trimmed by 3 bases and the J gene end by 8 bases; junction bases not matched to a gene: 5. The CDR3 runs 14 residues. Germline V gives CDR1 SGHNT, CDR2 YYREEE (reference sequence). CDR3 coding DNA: TGTGCCAGCAGCTCCGGGACAGGGACCGAAAAACTGTTTTTT. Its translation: CASSSGTGTEKLFF.

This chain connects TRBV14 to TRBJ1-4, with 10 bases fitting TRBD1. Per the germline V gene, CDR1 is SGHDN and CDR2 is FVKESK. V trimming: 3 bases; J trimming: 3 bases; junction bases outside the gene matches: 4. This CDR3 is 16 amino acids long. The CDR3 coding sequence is TGTGCCAGCAGCCACTCCGGACAGGGGGCTAATGAAAAACTGTTTTTT. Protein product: CASSHSGQGANEKLFF. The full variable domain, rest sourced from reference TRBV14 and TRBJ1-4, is EAGVTQFPSHSVIEKGQTVTLRCDPISGHDNLYWYRRVMGKEIKFLLHFVKESKQDESGMPNNRFLAERTGGTYSTLKVQPAELEDSGVYFCASSHSGQGANEKLFFGSGTQLSVL.

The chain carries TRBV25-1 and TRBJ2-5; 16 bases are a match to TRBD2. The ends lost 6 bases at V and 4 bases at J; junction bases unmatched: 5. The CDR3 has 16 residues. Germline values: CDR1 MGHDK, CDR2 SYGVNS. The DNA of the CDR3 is TGTGCCAGCAGGGGACTAGCGGGGGGGCCTTTAGAGACCCAGTACTTC. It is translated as CASRGLAGGPLETQYF. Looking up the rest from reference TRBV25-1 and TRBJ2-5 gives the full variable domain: EADIYQTPRYLVIGTGKKITLECSQTMGHDKMYWYQQDPGMELHLIHYSYGVNSTEKGDLSSESTVSRIRTEHFPLTLESARPSHTSQYLCASRGLAGGPLETQYFGPGTRLLVL.

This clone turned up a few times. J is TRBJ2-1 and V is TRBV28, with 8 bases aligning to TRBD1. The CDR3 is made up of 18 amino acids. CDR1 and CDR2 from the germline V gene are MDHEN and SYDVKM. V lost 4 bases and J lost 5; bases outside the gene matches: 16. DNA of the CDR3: TGTGCCAGCAGTTCACTAAAACCGACAGGGGTATTCCACAATGAGCAGTTCTTC. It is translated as CASSSLKPTGVFHNEQFF.

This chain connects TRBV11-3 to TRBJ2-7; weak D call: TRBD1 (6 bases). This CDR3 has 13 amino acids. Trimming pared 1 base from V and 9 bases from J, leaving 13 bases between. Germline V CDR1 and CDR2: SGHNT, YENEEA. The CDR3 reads CASSLGTGRRQYF. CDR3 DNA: TGTGCCAGCAGCTTAGGTACAGGGCGGCGGCAGTACTTC.

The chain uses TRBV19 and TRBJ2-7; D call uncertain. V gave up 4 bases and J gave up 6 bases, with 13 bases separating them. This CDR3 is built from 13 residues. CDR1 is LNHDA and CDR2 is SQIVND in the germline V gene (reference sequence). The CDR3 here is CASSTLGLGEQYF. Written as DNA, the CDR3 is TGTGCCAGTAGTACGTTGGGCCTTGGCGAGCAGTACTTC.

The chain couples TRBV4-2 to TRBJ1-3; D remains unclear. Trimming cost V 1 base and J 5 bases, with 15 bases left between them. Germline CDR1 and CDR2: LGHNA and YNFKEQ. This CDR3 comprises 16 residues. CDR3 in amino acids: CASSQGIQSSRNTIYF. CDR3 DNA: TGTGCCAGCAGCCAAGGGATACAGTCGTCCCGAAACACCATATATTTT.

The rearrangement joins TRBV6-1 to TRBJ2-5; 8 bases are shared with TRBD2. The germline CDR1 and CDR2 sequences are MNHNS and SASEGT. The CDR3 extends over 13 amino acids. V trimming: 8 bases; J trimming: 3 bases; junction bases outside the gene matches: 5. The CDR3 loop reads CASRGGGEETQYF. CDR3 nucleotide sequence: TGTGCCAGCCGGGGGGGCGGGGAAGAGACCCAGTACTTC.

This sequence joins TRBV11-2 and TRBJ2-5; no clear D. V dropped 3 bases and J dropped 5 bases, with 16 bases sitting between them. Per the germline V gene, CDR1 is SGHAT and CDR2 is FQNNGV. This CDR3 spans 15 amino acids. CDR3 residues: CASSFKRSPRETQYF. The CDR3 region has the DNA TGTGCCAGCAGCTTTAAACGGAGCCCGAGGGAGACCCAGTACTTC.

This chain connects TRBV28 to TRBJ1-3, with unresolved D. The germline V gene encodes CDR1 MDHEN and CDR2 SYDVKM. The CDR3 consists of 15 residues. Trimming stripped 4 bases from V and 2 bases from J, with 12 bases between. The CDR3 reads CASSSPRRAGNTIYF. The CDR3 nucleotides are TGTGCCAGCAGTTCCCCCCGCCGGGCTGGAAACACCATATATTTT.

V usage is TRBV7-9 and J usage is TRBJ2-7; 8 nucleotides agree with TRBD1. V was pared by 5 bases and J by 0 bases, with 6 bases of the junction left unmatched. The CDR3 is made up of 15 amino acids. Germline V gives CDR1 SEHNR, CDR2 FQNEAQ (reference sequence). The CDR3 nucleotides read TGTGCCAGCAGCGTAAGACAGGGGACCTCCTACGAGCAGTACTTC. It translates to CASSVRQGTSYEQYF.

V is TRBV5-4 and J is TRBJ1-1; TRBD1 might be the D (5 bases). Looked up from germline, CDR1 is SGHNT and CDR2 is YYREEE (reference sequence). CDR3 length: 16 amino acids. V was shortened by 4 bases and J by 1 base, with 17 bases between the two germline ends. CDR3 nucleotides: TGTGCCAGCAGCCTTCCCCAGGGAGGGTCGAACACTGAAGCTTTCTTT. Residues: CASSLPQGGSNTEAFF.

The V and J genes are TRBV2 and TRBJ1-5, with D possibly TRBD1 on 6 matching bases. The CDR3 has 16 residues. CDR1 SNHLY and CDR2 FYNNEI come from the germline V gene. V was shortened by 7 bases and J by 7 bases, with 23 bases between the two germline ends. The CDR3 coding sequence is TGTGCCAGCACCCAGATGAGGTTGGGGGCAGGGCAGCCCCAGCATTTT. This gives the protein CASTQMRLGAGQPQHF.

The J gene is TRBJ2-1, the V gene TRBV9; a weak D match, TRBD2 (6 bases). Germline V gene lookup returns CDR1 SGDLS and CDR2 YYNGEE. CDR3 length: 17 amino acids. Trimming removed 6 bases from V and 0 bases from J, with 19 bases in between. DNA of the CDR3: TGTGCCAGCAATAAAGGGGACTTGTTACACTCCTACAATGAGCAGTTCTTC. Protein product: CASNKGDLLHSYNEQFF.